The text below deals with one T cell receptor beta chain. Germline lookup yields CDR1 SGHRS and CDR2 YFSETQ. CDR3 length: 14 residues. Trimming stripped 0 bases from V and 4 bases from J, with 10 bases between. The sample comes from a study of blood T cell repertoires in COVID-19. As for the study in general: Specimens from acute and convalescent COVID-19 originated in the United States, Italy and Spain. Sample material is recorded as cDNA or gDNA derived from T cells, B-cell-depleted T cells, or PBMCs.

Authors' processing steps: Nucleated cell number was recorded as an estimate derived from reference gene primer amplification. This table comes from immunoSEQ multiplex PCR, and its TCRdb copy is limited to in-frame clones, with some not included. V, J and clone size are taken as reported in that table, and D and trimming were inferred from the DNA itself. Of some 24,000 clones in the sample, approximately 89% were seen once. The sequence came from a human donor in a cohort sampled during active COVID-19. The rearrangement uses TRBV5-1 and TRBJ1-2; D possibly corresponds to TRBD1 (5 bases). The specimen was peripheral blood. The CDR3 DNA sequence: TGCGCCAGCAGCTTGGAGGCAGGGCTCTATGGCTACACCTTC. Amino acids: CASSLEAGLYGYTF.